The 7 T cell receptor beta chains in this list originate from one sample, sequenced in a study of cytomegalovirus exposure and HLA in healthy donors. The data were produced by immunoSEQ multiplex PCR, yet TCRdb's version contains in-frame clones alone and is incomplete. The top ten hold more than 0.35% of the sample, which has approximately 270,000 clones, around 91% seen once. The sample was PBMCs. The receptors stem from a woman in her late teens or twenties in good health and CMV-seronegative.

In this sample, this clone turned up a few times. The chain uses TRBV27 and TRBJ2-1; 7 bases map to TRBD1. CDR3 length: 14 amino acids. The V and J ends lost 5 bases and 5 bases, in that order; junction bases with no gene match: 6. Germline V gene data show CDR1 as MNHEY and CDR2 as SMNVEV (reference sequence). In nucleotides, the CDR3 is TGTGCCAGCAGTCCTCGGACAGGAGACAATGAGCAGTTCTTC. Its protein product is CASSPRTGDNEQFF.

The chain is built from TRBV28 and TRBJ1-3; TRBD1 might be the D (5 bases). CDR1 and CDR2 (germline): MDHEN, SYDVKM. Trimming removed 8 bases from V and 4 bases from J, with 12 bases in between. CDR3 length: 13 residues. As DNA, the CDR3 is TGTGCCAGCGTACGGACAATGGGAAACACCATATATTTT. This sequence encodes CASVRTMGNTIYF.

This clone was detected only a few times. The chain is built from TRBV25-1 and TRBJ2-7, with no clear D. Trimming took 6 bases from V and 3 from J, leaving 6 bases between them. CDR3 size: 11 residues. CDR1 and CDR2 from the germline V gene are MGHDK and SYGVNS. The CDR3: CASSVFYEQYF. CDR3 coding DNA: TGTGCCAGCAGCGTTTTCTACGAGCAGTACTTC.

This sequence joins TRBV9 and TRBJ1-1, with D maybe TRBD1 (5 bases). The CDR3 loop spans 15 amino acids. Germline V gives CDR1 SGDLS, CDR2 YYNGEE. V was trimmed by 0 bases and J by 1 base, leaving 10 bases between them. The CDR3 region is CASSVGFGANTEAFF. Here the CDR3 DNA reads TGTGCCAGCAGCGTAGGGTTTGGGGCGAACACTGAAGCTTTCTTT. Drawing the rest from reference TRBV9 and TRBJ1-1, the complete variable domain is DSGVTQTPKHLITATGQRVTLRCSPRSGDLSVYWYQQSLDQGLQFLIQYYNGEERAKGNILERFSAQQFPDLHSELNLSSLELGDSALYFCASSVGFGANTEAFFGQGTRLTVV.

The gene calls are TRBV28 and TRBJ1-2; D may be TRBD1 (5 bases). Trimming took 3 bases from V and 3 from J, leaving 11 bases between them. Germline CDR1 is MDHEN and CDR2 is SYDVKM. The CDR3 extends over 14 amino acids. The CDR3 DNA is TGTGCCAGCAGTTTTTCAGGGAACTACTATGGCTACACCTTC. It specifies CASSFSGNYYGYTF.

The sample holds one count of this clone. This chain joins TRBV6-1 and TRBJ1-1, with D possibly being TRBD1 (6 bases). Germline-derived CDR1 and CDR2 are MNHNS and SASEGT. The CDR3 loop spans 14 amino acids. Deletions cut 0 bases from V and 4 bases from J, with 9 bases between. CDR3 sequence (DNA): TGTGCCAGCAGTGAAGCGCAAGGGGGCACTGAAGCTTTCTTT. Its protein is CASSEAQGGTEAFF.

V is TRBV6-5 and J is TRBJ1-2; possibly TRBD1 for D (6 bases). V was trimmed by 10 bases and J by 0 bases, leaving 12 bases between them. The CDR3 runs to 13 residues. Germline-derived CDR1 and CDR2 are MNHEY and SVGAGI. The CDR3 DNA is TGTGCCACCCGGACAGTAGCTAACTATGGCTACACCTTC. Translation gives CATRTVANYGYTF.